These 16 T cell receptor beta chains were all obtained from the same sample, sequenced in a study of cytomegalovirus exposure and HLA in healthy donors. Use of 60 Vbeta and 13 Jbeta primers characterized the PCR. Produced via immunoSEQ multiplex PCR; TCRdb's table is partial and in-frame only. The table lists approximately 150,000 clones, 75% of them singletons. Source material: PBMCs. The receptors derive from a male donor in good health and CMV-seronegative.

The chain couples TRBV6-1 to TRBJ1-5; D call uncertain. V lost 6 bases and J lost 5, with 8 bases in between. CDR3 length: 12 amino acids. Germline V gives CDR1 MNHNS, CDR2 SASEGT. This CDR3 reads CASSLGDQPQHF. In DNA form, the CDR3 reads TGTGCCAGCAGCCTAGGAGATCAGCCCCAGCATTTT.

The rearrangement joins TRBV6-1 to TRBJ2-7; 10 bases are shared with TRBD1. The ends lost 7 bases at V and 4 bases at J; junction bases unmatched: 7. Germline CDR1 reads MNHNS; CDR2 reads SASEGT. The CDR3 totals 14 residues. The CDR3 protein is CASNPDRGSYEQYF. CDR3 in DNA: TGTGCCAGCAACCCGGACAGGGGGTCTTACGAGCAGTACTTC.

The genes are TRBV5-6 and TRBJ2-2; D is unresolved. V was shortened by 2 bases and J by 1 base, with 9 bases between the two germline ends. Germline CDR1 reads SGHDT; CDR2 reads YYEEEE. This CDR3 is built from 15 residues. DNA for the CDR3: TGTGCCAGCAGCTTTTTGGTCAGGAACACCGGGGAGCTGTTTTTT. Residues: CASSFLVRNTGELFF.

The chain links TRBV13 to TRBJ1-1, with D possibly matching TRBD1 (5 bases). The germline V gene has CDR1 PRHDT and CDR2 FYEKMQ (reference sequence). This CDR3 spans 14 amino acids. Trimming shortened V by 0 bases and J by 5 bases, and 10 bases separated the two germline ends. The CDR3 here is CASSLGAGYTEAFF. Here the CDR3 DNA reads TGTGCCAGCAGCTTAGGGGCAGGGTATACTGAAGCTTTCTTT.

J is TRBJ1-5 and V is TRBV29-1; 8 bases line up with TRBD1. The germline V gene has CDR1 SQVTM and CDR2 ANQGSEA. The J segment lost 3 bases and the V segment lost 7 bases, leaving 8 bases of the junction unmatched. There are 14 residues in the CDR3. The CDR3 is CSAGTGNPNQPQHF. Written as DNA, the CDR3 is TGCAGCGCCGGGACAGGAAATCCCAATCAGCCCCAGCATTTT.

The J gene is TRBJ2-7, the V gene TRBV5-1; tentative D call: TRBD2 (5 bases). Per the germline V gene, CDR1 is SGHRS and CDR2 is YFSETQ. The V and J ends lost 0 bases and 3 bases respectively, with 16 bases between them. This CDR3 contains 16 residues. The CDR3 DNA is TGCGCCAGCAGCTTGGCCCCTAGCCGCGGCCTCTACGAGCAGTACTTC. This encodes CASSLAPSRGLYEQYF.

The chain has TRBV18 and TRBJ2-7; D possibly corresponds to TRBD2 (6 bases). The germline V and J ends were trimmed by 0 bases and 3 bases, with 12 bases remaining between them. This CDR3 is 15 amino acids long. In germline, CDR1 is KGHSH, CDR2 LQKENI. CDR3 protein: CASSPPSGPFYEQYF. The CDR3 DNA reads TGTGCCAGCTCACCACCTAGCGGACCATTCTACGAGCAGTACTTC.

CDR3 nucleotides: TGTGCCAGCAGCGATCAGGGTGTAGCCAAAAACATTCAGTACTTC. It specifies CASSDQGVAKNIQYF. The chain has TRBV7-9 and TRBJ2-4, with D maybe TRBD1 (5 bases). CDR3 length: 15 amino acids. V gave up 5 bases and J gave up 0 bases, with 11 bases separating them. The V gene's germline CDR1 is SEHNR and CDR2 FQNEAQ (reference sequence).

The chain couples TRBV5-1 to TRBJ2-7; 12 nucleotides agree with TRBD2. There are 18 residues in the CDR3. Germline V lookup: CDR1 SGHRS, CDR2 YFSETQ. Losses at the gene ends were 1 base for V and 0 bases for J; bases not matched to a gene: 8. CDR3: CASSLYTSGGPNSYEQYF. For the CDR3, the DNA is TGCGCCAGCAGCTTGTACACTAGCGGGGGGCCAAACTCCTACGAGCAGTACTTC.

The J gene is TRBJ2-7, the V gene TRBV4-1; D is possibly TRBD1 (6 bases). CDR3 length equals 16 residues. CDR1 MGHRA and CDR2 YSYEKL come from the germline V gene. V was trimmed by 0 bases and J by 0 bases, leaving 12 bases between them. CDR3 amino acids: CASSQDETQGSYEQYF. The CDR3 coding sequence is TGCGCCAGCAGCCAAGATGAGACACAGGGCTCCTACGAGCAGTACTTC.

The CDR3 loop reads CASSQQGRLYEQYF. The CDR3 DNA reads as TGTGCCAGCAGCCAACAGGGGCGTCTCTACGAGCAGTACTTC. The chain couples TRBV11-2 to TRBJ2-7, with TRBD1 identical over 7 bases. The CDR3 loop spans 14 amino acids. After removal of 5 bases from V and 3 bases from J, the junction contained 7 bases not matched to a gene. Per the germline V gene, CDR1 is SGHAT and CDR2 is FQNNGV.

The V gene is TRBV7-9, the J gene TRBJ1-1; D ambiguous. The germline CDR1 and CDR2 sequences are SEHNR and FQNEAQ (reference sequence). V lost 5 bases and J lost 1, with 14 bases in between. This CDR3 has 15 residues. The DNA of the CDR3 is TGTGCCAGCAGCCCCCGGCACAGAGCGAACACTGAAGCTTTCTTT. Translated: CASSPRHRANTEAFF.

The V and J genes are TRBV14 and TRBJ1-1; no firm D call. The CDR3 spans 14 residues. Trimming removed 8 bases at V and 7 bases at J, with 20 bases between. Germline V gene lookup returns CDR1 SGHDN and CDR2 FVKESK. CDR3 loop: CASVGSNAGFEAFF. CDR3 DNA: TGTGCCAGCGTGGGGAGTAACGCGGGGTTTGAAGCTTTCTTT.

The chain employs TRBV7-7 and TRBJ2-2; the D gene is possibly TRBD2 (5 bases). Trimming pared 7 bases from V and 7 bases from J, leaving 13 bases between. Germline values: CDR1 SSHAT, CDR2 FNYEAQ (reference sequence). The length of the CDR3 is 13 residues. The CDR3: CASMRGNGGELFF. For the CDR3, the DNA is TGTGCCAGCATGAGAGGGAACGGCGGGGAGCTGTTTTTT.

The chain recombines TRBV4-1 with TRBJ2-1; TRBD2 matches 11 bases. The length of the CDR3 is 19 residues. The trim removed 1 base at V and 8 bases at J, leaving 16 bases unmatched. Per the germline V gene, CDR1 is MGHRA and CDR2 is YSYEKL. Here the CDR3 reads CASSQGSSGGAYFSHEQFF. The CDR3 bases are TGCGCCAGCAGCCAAGGGAGTAGCGGGGGGGCCTATTTTAGCCATGAGCAGTTCTTC.

DNA for the CDR3: TGTGCCAGCAGTTACGGGTCCGATGGGGCAGGGCAGTACTTC. Its translation: CASSYGSDGAGQYF. This chain joins TRBV6-5 and TRBJ2-7; weak D call: TRBD1 (5 bases). The CDR3 extends over 14 amino acids. V gave up 2 bases and J gave up 9 bases, with 17 bases separating them. The germline CDR1 and CDR2 sequences are MNHEY and SVGAGI.